The rows below give T cell receptor beta chains drawn from one sample of a study of cytomegalovirus exposure and HLA in healthy donors. Profiled with immunoSEQ multiplex PCR; TCRdb holds only in-frame clones, not every one. Of around 100,000 clones in the sample, roughly 70% were seen once. Sequenced material: PBMCs. Receptor source: a man aged 50-60 years in good health and CMV-seronegative. CDR3s include the opening cysteine and the closing phenylalanine or tryptophan. The order of the fields is V gene, J gene, clone size, D gene, CDR3 protein, CDR3 DNA. The D gene is left open where the match is weak. Not every row has a clone size; where given, it reads once, few, many or a size class.

TRBV5-1	TRBJ2-5	NA	NA	CASSLEGGDTETQYF	TGCGCCAGCAGCTTAGAAGGCGGGGATACGGAGACCCAGTACTTC
TRBV7-2	TRBJ1-4	NA	TRBD1	CASSSGGQGNEKLFF	TGTGCCAGCAGCTCAGGGGGACAGGGAAATGAAAAACTGTTTTTT
TRBV7-3	TRBJ2-5	NA	NA	CASGPEAGPEETQYF	TGTGCCAGCGGGCCGGAGGCGGGACCAGAAGAGACCCAGTACTTC
TRBV5-1	TRBJ1-1	NA	NA	CASSRGGSEGRTEAFF	TGCGCCAGCAGTAGAGGCGGGTCCGAAGGTAGGACTGAAGCTTTCTTT
TRBV11-2	TRBJ2-1	few	NA	CASSRMGGNEQFF	TGTGCCAGCAGCCGAATGGGAGGCAATGAGCAGTTCTTC
TRBV7-7	TRBJ2-1	NA	NA	CASSWRTADEQFF	TGTGCCAGCAGCTGGAGGACAGCGGATGAGCAGTTCTTC
TRBV9	TRBJ2-3	NA	TRBD2	CASSPLAGGQDTQYF	TGTGCCAGCAGCCCACTAGCGGGGGGGCAGGATACGCAGTATTTT
TRBV18	TRBJ2-3	NA	TRBD2	CASSPRGYSGDTDTQYF	TGTGCCAGCTCACCACGTGGATATAGCGGGGACACAGATACGCAGTATTTT
TRBV6-5	TRBJ2-2	NA	TRBD1	CASRRQGSNTGELFF	TGTGCCAGCAGGCGACAGGGGTCAAACACCGGGGAGCTGTTTTTT
TRBV19	TRBJ2-2	NA	NA	CASSISFPGELFF	TGTGCCAGTAGTATCTCGTTTCCCGGGGAGCTGTTTTTT
TRBV18	TRBJ2-5	NA	TRBD2	CASSLRTSGQETQYF	TGTGCCAGCTCACTTCGGACTAGCGGCCAAGAGACCCAGTACTTC
TRBV7-2	TRBJ1-4	NA	TRBD1	CASSPGTGQTVEKLFF	TGTGCCAGCAGCCCCGGGACAGGGCAAACCGTTGAAAAACTGTTTTTT
TRBV5-1	TRBJ1-1	NA	TRBD1	CASGQQGMNTEAFF	TGCGCCAGCGGTCAACAGGGGATGAACACTGAAGCTTTCTTT
TRBV7-9	TRBJ2-5	few	TRBD2	CASSKGLAEETQYF	TGTGCCAGCAGCAAGGGACTAGCGGAAGAGACCCAGTACTTC
TRBV18	TRBJ2-7	NA	TRBD1	CASSPGTASYEQYF	TGTGCCAGCTCACCGGGGACAGCTTCCTACGAGCAGTACTTC
TRBV7-9	TRBJ2-3	NA	TRBD2	CASSLRRRASGGTDTQYF	TGTGCCAGCAGCTTACGGCGAAGAGCTAGCGGGGGCACAGATACGCAGTATTTT
TRBV6-6	TRBJ1-1	few	NA	CASRSTGEATNTEAFF	TGTGCCAGCAGATCGACAGGAGAGGCGACGAACACTGAAGCTTTCTTT
TRBV5-5	TRBJ1-2	NA	TRBD1	CASRDTGTGVDGYTF	TGTGCCAGCAGGGACACCGGGACAGGGGTTGATGGCTACACCTTC
TRBV27	TRBJ2-7	NA	NA	CASRSMAERVYEQYF	TGTGCCAGCAGGTCGATGGCGGAGCGGGTTTACGAGCAGTACTTC
TRBV19	TRBJ2-1	once	NA	CASSNRGTGSYNEQFF	TGTGCCAGTAGTAATAGGGGCACCGGCTCCTACAATGAGCAGTTCTTC
TRBV5-6	TRBJ1-2	NA	NA	CASRRQVAGYTF	TGTGCCAGCAGACGACAGGTGGCTGGCTACACCTTC
TRBV11-2	TRBJ2-3	NA	NA	CASSLVGGHPTQYF	TGTGCCAGCAGCTTAGTAGGGGGACATCCTACGCAGTATTTT
TRBV6-1	TRBJ2-2	NA	NA	CASSEGPGRNTGELFF	TGTGCCAGCAGTGAAGGGCCAGGAAGAAACACCGGGGAGCTGTTTTTT
TRBV11-3	TRBJ2-3	NA	NA	CASSLVHTDTQYF	TGTGCCAGCAGCTTAGTCCACACAGATACGCAGTATTTT
TRBV4-2	TRBJ2-3	NA	TRBD2	CASSQEGGLALVDTKYF	TGTGCCAGCAGCCAAGAAGGGGGACTAGCCCTCGTTGATACAAAGTATTTT
TRBV7-9	TRBJ1-1	NA	NA	CASSLTPTEAFF	TGTGCCAGCAGCTTGACACCCACTGAAGCTTTCTTT
TRBV27	TRBJ2-7	NA	TRBD1	CASSLSGQGGNEQYF	TGTGCCAGCAGTTTATCTGGACAGGGAGGTAACGAGCAGTACTTC
TRBV5-1	TRBJ2-5	NA	TRBD1	CASSFEAQGARKTQYF	TGCGCCAGCAGCTTCGAGGCCCAGGGGGCGCGGAAGACCCAGTACTTC
TRBV7-9	TRBJ1-4	NA	NA	CSSSLAPQGTNEKLFF	TGTTCCAGCAGCTTAGCGCCGCAGGGAACTAATGAAAAACTGTTTTTT
TRBV21-1	TRBJ2-5	few	NA	CASGASGSLVQETQYF	TGTGCCAGCGGGGCTAGCGGGAGCTTAGTACAAGAGACCCAGTACTTC
TRBV28	TRBJ2-5	NA	NA	CASSFVGGRRETQYF	TGTGCCAGCAGTTTCGTGGGGGGGCGCCGGGAGACCCAGTACTTC
TRBV2	TRBJ2-1	NA	TRBD2	CASSEYRTRDNEQFF	TGTGCCAGCAGTGAATACAGGACTAGAGACAATGAGCAGTTCTTC
TRBV28	TRBJ1-2	NA	TRBD1	CASSLSRGQDYGYTF	TGTGCCAGCAGTTTGTCGAGGGGGCAGGACTATGGCTACACCTTC
TRBV12-5	TRBJ2-1	NA	NA	CASGLFLARSSYNEQFF	TGTGCTAGTGGTTTGTTTTTAGCGCGGAGCTCCTACAATGAGCAGTTCTTC
TRBV30	TRBJ2-5	NA	TRBD2	CAWSPTSGGETQYF	TGTGCCTGGAGTCCGACTAGCGGGGGAGAGACCCAGTACTTC
TRBV4-3	TRBJ2-1	NA	TRBD1	CASSHFVQGAYNEQFF	TGCGCCAGCAGCCATTTTGTCCAGGGGGCCTACAATGAGCAGTTCTTC
TRBV13	TRBJ2-1	NA	TRBD2	CASSRTSGKYHEQFF	TGTGCCAGCAGTCGGACTAGCGGGAAATACCATGAGCAGTTCTTC
TRBV15	TRBJ2-2	NA	NA	CATSRPGTGELFF	TGTGCCACCAGCAGACCAGGGACCGGGGAGCTGTTTTTT
TRBV5-1	TRBJ1-5	NA	NA	CASSGGTSNSPQHF	TGCGCCAGCAGCGGCGGGACCTCGAATTCGCCCCAGCATTTT
TRBV10-3	TRBJ1-2	NA	NA	CAITRRTGKF	TGTGCCATCACCCGTCGGACGGGGAAATTC
TRBV19	TRBJ1-1	NA	NA	CASRSQGAEAFF	TGTGCCAGTAGATCACAGGGAGCTGAAGCTTTCTTT
TRBV4-1	TRBJ1-2	NA	NA	CASSQDGLSAHYGYTF	TGCGCCAGCAGCCAAGACGGTCTGTCCGCCCACTATGGCTACACCTTC
TRBV5-1	TRBJ2-7	NA	TRBD1	CASSSFPGQRSYEQYF	TGCGCCAGCAGCTCCTTCCCGGGACAGAGATCCTACGAGCAGTACTTC
TRBV5-1	TRBJ2-5	NA	TRBD2	CASQLAGLQETQYF	TGCGCCAGCCAGCTAGCGGGGCTCCAAGAGACCCAGTACTTC
TRBV10-3	TRBJ2-5	NA	NA	CAISLEIQETQYF	TGTGCCATCAGTTTGGAGATCCAAGAGACCCAGTACTTC
TRBV7-3	TRBJ2-5	few	TRBD2	CASSLVSGRTETQYF	TGTGCCAGCAGCTTAGTTAGCGGGAGGACTGAGACCCAGTACTTC
TRBV5-1	TRBJ2-5	NA	TRBD1	CASSRDSSDETQYF	TGCGCCAGCAGCCGGGACAGCTCGGACGAGACCCAGTACTTC
TRBV4-1	TRBJ2-7	NA	TRBD1	CASSQADREGHEQYF	TGCGCCAGCAGCCAAGCGGACAGGGAAGGCCACGAGCAGTACTTC
TRBV19	TRBJ2-5	NA	TRBD1	CASSTDREETQYF	TGTGCCAGTAGTACCGACAGGGAAGAGACCCAGTACTTC
TRBV2	TRBJ2-7	NA	NA	CASSRGAVGGYEQYF	TGTGCCAGCAGTCGGGGGGCGGTAGGGGGCTACGAGCAGTACTTC